The clone carrying this TCR beta chain turned up a few times. Its matching antigen is unknown. The donors (healthy individuals) were bone marrow donors. Though probably carrying unrecorded immune exposures, donors were nominally healthy at sampling. The data are from a study of cytomegalovirus exposure and HLA in healthy donors. Study results and limitations: Using a false discovery rate of 0.05, a later analysis showed that 16,951 TCR beta sequences were associated with HLA alleles. Segments of the TCR beta V type were, in most cases, productive about 87% or about 30% of the time in an earlier analysis.

13 Jbeta primers and 60 Vbeta primers were used for the PCR. Profiling relied on immunoSEQ multiplex PCR, and the TCRdb table lists in-frame clones only, not all of them. The sample includes over 65,000 clones, around 77% of them seen just once. The CDR3 has 15 amino acids. CDR1 SNHLY and CDR2 FYNNEI come from the germline V gene. Trimming took 4 bases from V and 7 from J, leaving 16 bases between them. The sequence was collected from a man between 45 and 60 years old in good health and CMV-seronegative. V gene TRBV2 combines with J gene TRBJ1-4; D possibly corresponds to TRBD1 (5 bases). The sample was PBMCs. CDR3 loop: CASSAVPGTGEKLFF. The CDR3 DNA is TGTGCCAGCAGTGCGGTTCCAGGGACTGGTGAAAAACTGTTTTTT. The full variable domain, its missing parts supplied by reference TRBV2 and TRBJ1-4, is EPEVTQTPSHQVTQMGQEVILRCVPISNHLYFYWYRQILGQKVEFLVSFYNNEISEKSEIFDDQFSVERPDGSNFTLKIRSTKLEDSAMYFCASSAVPGTGEKLFFGSGTQLSVL.